This T cell receptor beta chain was sequenced in a study of T-cell reconstitution after alpha-beta-depleted transplantation in children. Study conclusions and caveats: At day 60, the high TCRbeta diversity found in some patients originated from recipient T cells and thymic progenitors that had survived. Several hundred expanded graft clones reportedly gave rise to the alpha-beta T cells present about two months after transplant. T-cell counts and diversity at one year following transplant were attributed mainly to newly produced T cells.

Preparation of the TCRbeta library was carried out with unique molecular identifiers. TCRdb re-called the PCR reads with MiXCR, one entry per CDR3 protein. Of approximately 430,000 distinct CDR3 sequences in the sample, 16% were seen once. The CDR3 spans 16 residues. Germline CDR1 reads MGHDK; CDR2 reads SYGVNS. V was shortened by 2 bases and J by 7 bases, with 18 bases between the two germline ends. Concerning this clonotype: The antigen is not known.

The chain is built from TRBV25-1 and TRBJ2-1, with a tentative D call TRBD1 (6 bases). This receptor was obtained from a boy under two years old who had a stem cell transplant for Wiskott-Aldrich syndrome, so the T cells may come from the graft donor. The source was PBMCs, mostly from graft donor cells, collected 360 days after TCRalphabeta/CD19-depleted stem cell transplant. CDR3 nucleotide sequence: TGTGCCAGCAGTGAACGAACAGGCGCTCAGGGGAATGAGCAGTTCTTC. Translating gives CASSERTGAQGNEQFF.